This T cell receptor beta chain was recovered during a study of T cell changes during pregnancy in multiple sclerosis. In germline, CDR1 is ENHRY, CDR2 SYGVKD. The CDR3 length is 15 residues. The ends lost 2 bases at V and 6 bases at J; junction bases unmatched: 3. Only in-frame clones appear in the TCRdb table, and some are missing; sequencing was by immunoSEQ multiplex PCR. This sample has 35,000 to 50,000 clones, with approximately 92% found just once. The chain carries TRBV10-3 and TRBJ2-7; 14 positions match TRBD2. Sequenced material: CD4+ T cells from peripheral blood mononuclear cells, taken after pregnancy. The source of this sequence is a female donor in good health, enrolled as a control in a pregnancy study. The CDR3 protein is CAISETGTSGSEQYF. CDR3 sequence (DNA): TGTGCCATCAGTGAGACCGGGACTAGCGGGAGCGAGCAGTACTTC.